This record looks at one T cell receptor (beta chain) sequence and its context. No cognate antigen has been identified for it. Base-call qualities are not available, and no considerably larger clone is one nucleotide away. TCRbeta CDR3 regions were amplified from genomic DNA by means of the immunoSEQ Assay, a bias-controlled multiplex PCR. Under the source paper's analysis protocol: The number of nucleated cells in each sample was estimated from the amplification of reference gene primers within the assay. Sequence reads were collapsed and filtered to measure the absolute abundance of every unique TCRbeta CDR3 rearrangement. For each sample, productive Simpson clonality was calculated as the square root of Simpson's diversity index across productive rearrangements. As stored in TCRdb, this immuneACCESS dataset retains in-frame rearrangements with V and J assigned. A fraction of the clones does not appear; measured against another copy, unresolved V genes explain less than half of the discrepancy, and the remainder lacks a known reason. That table is the source of V, J and clone size, and D and trimming were worked out from the DNA. This sample lists around 38,000 clones; roughly 85% were detected once. The biggest ten clones account for approximately 4.5% of the sample.

This sample is drawn from a study of blood T cell repertoires in COVID-19 (dated by TCRdb to about 2020). About the full investigation: Collaborator samples came from the United States, Italy and Spain and covered acute and convalescent phases of COVID-19. Where available, HLA class I and class II types were obtained from metadata supplied by the sample provider rather than from assay-based typing. The repertoires were released in a freely available public database meant as a resource for research on the immune response to SARS-CoV-2. Deeply sampled blood TCRbeta repertoires from subjects exposed to, actively infected with, or recovered from COVID-19 were included in the dataset. The sample metadata nearly always contained a de-identified subject ID, COVID-19 status, age in years and sex. The samples were drawn from two sources: the first 160 participants of the ongoing ImmuneRACE study, and 1,000 to 1,500 subjects contributed by 6 global collaborators. The prospective study material was composed of cDNA or gDNA derived from T cells, B-cell-depleted T cells, or PBMCs. Overall study outcomes, separate from this receptor: The amount of clinical and demographic metadata varied by source and participant and was provided uncurated.

V lost 6 bases and J lost 0 bases, and the count of bases not matched to a germline gene is 5. As encoded in the germline V gene, CDR1 is MNHEY while CDR2 is SVGEGT. Counted from cysteine to phenylalanine, this CDR3 has 15 amino acids. Only CDR3 DNA remains: 45 bases, in frame from the first base. At one collaborating source in Seattle, patients were enrolled during active infection and were followed longitudinally through the course of disease. Each collaborating institution followed its own protocols to collect whole blood in K2EDTA tubes. For TCRbeta analysis, collaborator samples were shipped as frozen whole blood, as isolated PBMCs, or as DNA extracted from either sample type.

The specimen was peripheral blood. Recombination connected TRBV6-2 or TRBV6-3 to TRBJ1-5; TRBD1 matches 7 bases in the middle. This receptor was identified in a man aged 55 to 70 with COVID-19, enrolled during active disease. The CDR3 sequence is CASSRQGDSNQPQHF. Read as DNA, the sequence is TGTGCCAGCAGCCGACAGGGAGATAGCAATCAGCCCCAGCATTTT.